Below are 16 T cell receptor beta chains sequenced from a single sample in a study of blood T cell repertoires in COVID-19. Measured with immunoSEQ multiplex PCR; TCRdb has only the in-frame clones, and not every one. The profile shows about 200,000 clones, 70% to 90% of them singletons. Sequenced input: peripheral blood. These receptor sequences come from a woman over 75 with acute or convalescent COVID-19.

CDR3: CASSYTLGGYEQFF. DNA of the CDR3: TGTGCCAGCAGTTACACACTAGGTGGATATGAGCAGTTCTTC. The chain joins TRBV6-2 or TRBV6-3 to TRBJ2-1, with D possibly being TRBD2 (5 bases). The V end lost 2 bases, the J end lost 8 bases, and 13 bases lay between the germline ends. The CDR3 covers 14 residues. Germline CDR1 MNHEY, CDR2 SVGEGT.

The chain joins TRBV30 to TRBJ1-1; tentatively, D is TRBD1 (5 bases). The CDR3 is 15 residues long. The germline V and J ends were trimmed by 2 bases and 4 bases, with 17 bases remaining between them. Germline assignment: CDR1 GTSNPN and CDR2 SVGIG (reference sequence). In nucleotides, the CDR3 is TGTGCCTGGAGTACCGGGGGGATCAGGGCCACTGAAGCTTTCTTT. This gives the protein CAWSTGGIRATEAFF.

The genes are TRBV21-1 and TRBJ1-5; the D call in the table, TRBD1, was not verified against the DNA. TRBV21-1 is shown as a pseudogene. This CDR3 is built from 16 residues. CDR3 in DNA: TGTGCCAGCAGCAAACACGAACAGGATAGCAATCAGCCCCAGCATTTT. It encodes CASSKHEQDSNQPQHF.

The chain combines TRBV5-5 with TRBJ2-1; TRBD1 aligns across 9 bases. There are 16 residues in the CDR3. Germline assignment: CDR1 SGHKS and CDR2 YYEKEE (reference sequence). The ends lost 5 bases at V and 9 bases at J; junction bases unmatched: 15. DNA for the CDR3: TGTGCCAGCAGTAAAACACCGGGACAGGGTTTTGCTGAGCAGTTCTTC. As protein: CASSKTPGQGFAEQFF.

This clone was recorded only once. This chain links TRBV18 with TRBJ1-2; 8 bases map to TRBD1. J was trimmed by 6 bases and V by 3 bases; bases with no gene match: 12. The germline gives CDR1 KGHSH, CDR2 LQKENI. The CDR3 has 16 residues. The CDR3 region is CASSPYTGGEPNGYTF. As DNA, the CDR3 is TGTGCCAGCTCACCCTACACAGGGGGAGAACCCAATGGCTACACCTTC.

This sequence joins TRBV11-1 and TRBJ2-7; TRBD1 might be the D (5 bases). V was cut by 5 bases and J by 2 bases, with 10 bases left in between. Germline lookup yields CDR1 SGHAT and CDR2 FQDESV (reference sequence). This CDR3 is 13 amino acids long. In DNA, the CDR3 is TGTGCCAGCAGCCTGCCGGACACCTACGAGCAGTACTTC. It translates to CASSLPDTYEQYF.

The V call is TRBV2, the J call TRBJ2-5; possibly TRBD2 for D (5 bases). V lost 5 bases, J lost 8 bases, and 12 bases lay in between. The germline CDR1 and CDR2 sequences are SNHLY and FYNNEI. CDR3 length: 12 residues. The CDR3 region has the DNA TGTGCCAGCAGTCAAGAGCGGACTACCCAGTACTTC. Its protein product is CASSQERTTQYF. The whole variable domain, filled in from reference TRBV2 and TRBJ2-5, reads EPEVTQTPSHQVTQMGQEVILRCVPISNHLYFYWYRQILGQKVEFLVSFYNNEISEKSEIFDDQFSVERPDGSNFTLKIRSTKLEDSAMYFCASSQERTTQYFGPGTRLLVL.

J is TRBJ1-2 and V is TRBV11-2, with 11 bases aligning to TRBD1. CDR1 is SGHAT, CDR2 FQNNGV, per germline. Germline trimming cut 5 bases from V and 0 bases from J; bases unmatched to any gene: 5. The CDR3 has 16 amino acids. The CDR3 DNA follows: TGTGCCAGCAGCCGGCTGGGACAGGGGGCTAACTATGGCTACACCTTC. Protein: CASSRLGQGANYGYTF. The full variable domain, completed using reference TRBV11-2 and TRBJ1-2, is EAGVAQSPRYKIIEKRQSVAFWCNPISGHATLYWYQQILGQGPKLLIQFQNNGVVDDSQLPKDRFSAERLKGVDSTLKIQPAKLEDSAVYLCASSRLGQGANYGYTFGSGTRLTVV.

This clone was counted a few times. Other nucleotide sequences in the sample specify the same CDR3. The chain is built from TRBV5-1 and TRBJ2-1, with 9 bases matching TRBD2. Germline-derived CDR1 and CDR2 are SGHRS and YFSETQ. The J segment lost 4 bases and the V segment lost 1 base, leaving 3 bases of the junction unmatched. The CDR3 extends over 15 amino acids. The CDR3 coding sequence is TGCGCCAGCAGCTTGTCGCTAGCGGGATACAATGAGCAGTTCTTC. Its protein product is CASSLSLAGYNEQFF.

The rearrangement joins TRBV6-5 to TRBJ1-1, with D perhaps TRBD1 (6 bases). The CDR3 length is 12 residues. Germline loops: CDR1 MNHEY, CDR2 SVGAGI. Trimming removed 11 bases from V and 3 bases from J, with 13 bases in between. This CDR3 reads CASHRADTEAFF. For the CDR3, the DNA is TGTGCCTCCCACAGGGCCGACACTGAAGCTTTCTTT.

V gene TRBV6-2 or TRBV6-3 combines with J gene TRBJ1-6; no definite D call. V was trimmed by 6 bases and J by 5 bases, leaving 20 bases between them. CDR1 is MNHEY, CDR2 SVGEGT, per germline. This CDR3 region has 17 residues. The CDR3 DNA follows: TGTGCCAGCAGCCCCGTCCCGGGGAGGAAAAATAATTCACCCCTCCACTTT. It specifies CASSPVPGRKNNSPLHF.

This chain links TRBV7-9 with TRBJ1-2; D remains unclear. CDR3 length equals 14 residues. Germline CDR1 SEHNR, CDR2 FQNEAQ (reference sequence). V gave up 5 bases and J gave up 6 bases, with 16 bases separating them. In DNA form, the CDR3 reads TGTGCCAGCAGCCCCCCAGGTGTGGAGGATGGCTACACCTTC. It codes for CASSPPGVEDGYTF.

The chain combines TRBV28 with TRBJ2-3; 7 bases match TRBD2. Germline assignment: CDR1 MDHEN and CDR2 SYDVKM. The CDR3 is made up of 17 amino acids. V lost 2 bases and J lost 7; bases outside the gene matches: 15. CDR3 in DNA: TGTGCCAGCAGTTTAGCGGGAGCGCCTGTGGCCTTTTATACGCAGTATTTT. Translating gives CASSLAGAPVAFYTQYF.

Note on this clone: At one end, the junction sequence differs from germline, possibly due to a read error. The rearrangement joins TRBV9 to TRBJ2-7; the match to TRBD1 covers 9 bases. The V gene's germline CDR1 is SGDLS and CDR2 YYNGEE. CDR3 length: 15 amino acids. As DNA, the CDR3 is TGTGCCAGCAGCGTTCTGGGACAGGGCTCCCACGAGCAGTACTTC. This sequence encodes CASSVLGQGSHEQYF.

The chain couples TRBV6-5 to TRBJ2-7; a weak D match, TRBD2 (7 bases). Trimming took 6 bases from V and 2 from J, leaving 17 bases between them. Germline lookup yields CDR1 MNHEY and CDR2 SVGAGI. The CDR3 runs 15 residues. The CDR3 protein is CASSRGASKPYEQYF. The CDR3 nucleotides are TGTGCCAGCAGCCGGGGGGCCTCGAAACCCTACGAGCAGTACTTC.

This clone was seen a single time. The chain links TRBV18 to TRBJ2-7, with TRBD1 matching over 7 bases. CDR3 size: 15 residues. The V gene end was trimmed by 5 bases and the J gene end by 7 bases; junction bases not matched to a gene: 14. CDR1 is KGHSH and CDR2 is LQKENI in the germline V gene. The DNA for the CDR3 is TGTGCCAGCTCATTAACGGACAGGCCTAGGGGAGAGCAGTACTTC. It yields the protein CASSLTDRPRGEQYF.